What follows are 30 T cell receptor beta chains derived from one specimen sequenced in a study of a mutant IDH1 vaccine in newly diagnosed glioma (dated by TCRdb to 2020 to 2023). Libraries were prepared through the immunoSEQ multiplex PCR assay. TCRdb re-hosts the immuneACCESS table, in-frame sequences only. Its copies lack some clones; in the studies checked, an unresolved V gene accounts for under half of them, and the cause for the rest is not known. Here the sample has about 88,000 clones; 82% occur a single time. The top ten clones comprise 4.5% to 5.5% of the sample. The time point tag for this specimen amounts to: baseline, week 1 (first vaccination visit). The sample's treatment or condition label is to be understood as: pre-vaccination baseline after standard-of-care therapy. Sequencing was performed on PBMCs, taken from a glioma patient treated with radiotherapy, temozolomide or both. The receptors stem from a man aged 40-49 years with glioma. Some clones in this sample may be carry-over from other donors' samples.

Notes on this clone: One end of the junction fails to match germline, which may point to a read error. The gene calls are TRBV30 and TRBJ1-1; possibly TRBD1 for D (5 bases). Germline V gives CDR1 GTSNPN, CDR2 SVGIG (reference sequence). This CDR3 spans 13 amino acids. The CDR3 protein is CAWSVGANAEAFF. In nucleotides, the CDR3 is TGTGCCTGGAGTGTAGGGGCGAACGCTGAAGCTTTCTTT.

The rearrangement joins TRBV5-1 to TRBJ2-1, with 7 bases that match TRBD1. Germline-derived CDR1 and CDR2 are SGHRS and YFSETQ. The J segment lost 5 bases and the V segment lost 4 bases, leaving 3 bases of the junction unmatched. The CDR3 has 13 residues. The CDR3 is CASSPQGNNEQFF. Here the CDR3 DNA reads TGCGCCAGCAGCCCACAGGGGAACAATGAGCAGTTCTTC.

This clone was observed a single time. In DNA, the CDR3 is TGCGCCAGCAGCTTGCGCACTTTGAACACTGAAGCTTTCTTT. It specifies CASSLRTLNTEAFF. The genes are TRBV5-1 and TRBJ1-1; D not resolved. V was clipped by 1 base and J by 0 bases, with 7 bases between them. Germline CDR1 reads SGHRS; CDR2 reads YFSETQ. The CDR3 is 14 residues long.

The gene calls are TRBV14 and TRBJ1-2; a possible D gene is TRBD1 (6 bases). Germline CDR1 is SGHDN and CDR2 is FVKESK. This CDR3 has 15 residues. Trimming stripped 1 base from V and 7 bases from J, with 16 bases between. CDR3 nucleotide sequence: TGTGCCAGCAGCCAAGTCACAGGGCCCATCGGTGGCTACACCTTC. This gives the protein CASSQVTGPIGGYTF.

This sequence joins TRBV10-3 and TRBJ2-7; the D is unclear. The CDR3 sequence is 13 residues long. Germline CDR1 ENHRY, CDR2 SYGVKD. Between the trimmed V and J ends, which lost 6 bases and 2 bases, there was a span of 11 bases. The CDR3 DNA reads as TGTGCCATCAGCCCACCTGACGCCTACGAGCAGTACTTC. Amino acids: CAISPPDAYEQYF.

V usage is TRBV2 and J usage is TRBJ1-1; D might be TRBD1 (6 bases). V was pared by 6 bases and J by 0 bases, with 8 bases between. Germline V gives CDR1 SNHLY, CDR2 FYNNEI. CDR3 length: 13 amino acids. The CDR3: CASRGQLNTEAFF. CDR3 nucleotide sequence: TGTGCCAGCAGAGGACAGCTGAACACTGAAGCTTTCTTT.

This chain uses TRBV5-6 with TRBJ2-2; 9 nucleotides line up with TRBD1. Trimming took 4 bases from V and 5 from J; bases not matched to a gene: 9. The CDR3 length is 16 residues. CDR1 and CDR2 (germline): SGHDT, YYEEEE. The CDR3 DNA sequence: TGTGCCAGCAGCCTGGGACAGGGTATAAGGACCGGGGAGCTGTTTTTT. Amino acids: CASSLGQGIRTGELFF.

This chain connects TRBV2 to TRBJ2-7; the match to TRBD2 covers 7 bases. CDR1 SNHLY and CDR2 FYNNEI come from the germline V gene. The CDR3 consists of 14 residues. After removal of 3 bases from V and 4 bases from J, the junction contained 6 bases not matched to a gene. Here the CDR3 reads CASSDIGEGYEQYF. The CDR3 DNA sequence: TGTGCCAGCAGTGATATTGGGGAGGGTTACGAGCAGTACTTC.

J is TRBJ2-7 and V is TRBV6-1; TRBD2 agrees at 12 bases. The junction had 9 bases not matched to a gene; V was cut back by 4 bases and J by 5 bases. CDR1 and CDR2 (germline): MNHNS, SASEGT. CDR3 length equals 16 residues. In DNA form, the CDR3 reads TGTGCCAGCAGTGGGTGGACTAGCGGGATCTCTCACGAGCAGTACTTC. Its translation is CASSGWTSGISHEQYF.

The CDR3 DNA sequence: TGTGCCAGGTCTACAAGGAGTAGCACAGATACGCAGTATTTT. Translating gives CARSTRSSTDTQYF. The chain carries TRBV2 and TRBJ2-3; no firm D call. Germline V gene data show CDR1 as SNHLY and CDR2 as FYNNEI. This CDR3 has 14 amino acids. V was cut by 9 bases and J by 0 bases, with 13 bases left in between. Together with reference TRBV2 and TRBJ2-3, the CDR3 gives the full variable domain: EPEVTQTPSHQVTQMGQEVILRCVPISNHLYFYWYRQILGQKVEFLVSFYNNEISEKSEIFDDQFSVERPDGSNFTLKIRSTKLEDSAMYFCARSTRSSTDTQYFGPGTRLTVL.

The chain employs TRBV7-8 and TRBJ1-2; TRBD1 might be the D (5 bases). CDR1 and CDR2 (germline): SGHVS, FQNEAQ. V lost 1 base to trimming and J lost 7 bases, with 16 bases between them. This CDR3 has 15 residues. The CDR3 reads CASSLGSRGGGGYTF. CDR3 nucleotides: TGTGCCAGCAGCTTAGGAAGCCGCGGGGGAGGTGGCTACACCTTC.

The chain recombines TRBV2 with TRBJ1-5; D gene uncertain. The CDR3 has 15 residues. Germline V lookup: CDR1 SNHLY, CDR2 FYNNEI. The V end lost 4 bases, the J end lost 1 base, and 11 bases lay between the germline ends. CDR3 residues: CASSVSMRSNQPQHF. The CDR3 region has the DNA TGTGCCAGCAGTGTATCGATGAGGAGCAATCAGCCCCAGCATTTT.

The gene calls are TRBV6-4 and TRBJ2-2; D may be TRBD1 (6 bases). The V and J ends lost 3 bases and 1 base respectively, with 6 bases between them. The CDR3 is 14 residues long. From germline, CDR1 is MRHNA and CDR2 SNTAGT. CDR3 bases: TGTGCCAGCAGTGAACAGGGGAACACCGGGGAGCTGTTTTTT. Translated: CASSEQGNTGELFF.

This sequence joins TRBV5-1 and TRBJ2-5; D tentatively reads TRBD1 or TRBD2 (5 bases each). The CDR3 runs to 15 residues. CDR1 SGHRS and CDR2 YFSETQ come from the germline V gene. V lost 0 bases and J 1 base, leaving 10 bases between the germline ends. The CDR3 region is CASSLEPGTQETQYF. CDR3 nucleotides: TGCGCCAGCAGCTTGGAACCAGGGACCCAAGAGACCCAGTACTTC.

This clone has a handful of counts. The chain joins TRBV9 to TRBJ1-2; 10 nucleotides align to TRBD1. The V segment lost 3 bases and the J segment 8 bases; nucleotides outside the gene matches: 4. This CDR3 comprises 13 residues. Germline V gene data show CDR1 as SGDLS and CDR2 as YYNGEE. CDR3 in DNA: TGTGCCAGCAGCGGAGGGGACAGGGGCGGCTACACCTTC. Translated, it gives CASSGGDRGGYTF.

The chain combines TRBV11-2 with TRBJ1-1; a weak D match, TRBD1 (5 bases). Trimming removed 4 bases from V and 6 bases from J, with 21 bases in between. CDR3 length equals 16 residues. Germline V gene data show CDR1 as SGHAT and CDR2 as FQNNGV. The CDR3 protein is CASSSGWGMGLAEAFF. The CDR3 bases are TGTGCCAGCAGCTCCGGCTGGGGGATGGGACTGGCTGAAGCTTTCTTT.

The chain recombines TRBV6-6 with TRBJ2-5; D is perhaps TRBD1 or TRBD2 (5 bases each). The CDR3 covers 15 residues. V was clipped by 6 bases and J by 0 bases, with 14 bases between them. CDR1 is MNHNY, CDR2 SVGAGI, per germline (reference sequence). CDR3 coding DNA: TGTGCCAGCAGCCCCAGTGTGGGGGACCAAGAGACCCAGTACTTC. It specifies CASSPSVGDQETQYF.

This chain joins TRBV18 and TRBJ1-1, with 7 bases matching TRBD1. This CDR3 contains 10 residues. Germline lookup yields CDR1 KGHSH and CDR2 LQKENI. V was clipped by 8 bases and J by 8 bases; unmatched bases: 2. The CDR3 reads CASLTGEAFF. CDR3 in DNA: TGTGCCAGCCTGACAGGGGAAGCTTTCTTT.

J is TRBJ1-2 and V is TRBV4-1; TRBD1 might be the D (5 bases). V was cut by 1 base and J by 1 base, with 13 bases left in between. The CDR3 spans 16 residues. Germline V gene lookup returns CDR1 MGHRA and CDR2 YSYEKL. CDR3 protein: CASSQGQSGNNYGYTF. In DNA form, the CDR3 reads TGCGCCAGCAGCCAAGGACAGTCGGGGAATAACTATGGCTACACCTTC.

J is TRBJ1-3 and V is TRBV6-5; D is possibly TRBD1 (5 bases). Germline CDR1 and CDR2: MNHEY and SVGAGI. This CDR3 has 13 amino acids. Trimming took 2 bases from V and 7 from J, leaving 9 bases between them. Written as DNA, the CDR3 is TGTGCCAGCAGTTACGATGGGGGGAACACCATATATTTT. Protein: CASSYDGGNTIYF.

V gene TRBV5-1 combines with J gene TRBJ1-3; 8 nucleotides match TRBD1. Germline CDR1 and CDR2: SGHRS and YFSETQ. This CDR3 is built from 15 residues. V lost 2 bases to trimming and J lost 2 bases; unmatched junction nucleotides: 3. The CDR3: CASSFTGGTGNTIYF. The DNA of the CDR3 is TGCGCCAGCAGCTTCACAGGGGGGACTGGAAACACCATATATTTT. The whole variable domain, remainder taken from reference TRBV5-1 and TRBJ1-3, is KAGVTQTPRYLIKTRGQQVTLSCSPISGHRSVSWYQQTPGQGLQFLFEYFSETQRNKGNFPGRFSGRQFSNSRSEMNVSTLELGDSALYLCASSFTGGTGNTIYFGEGSWLTVV.

The chain joins TRBV29-1 to TRBJ1-2; D call uncertain. The CDR3 sequence is 14 residues long. The germline V gene has CDR1 SQVTM and CDR2 ANQGSEA. The germline V and J ends were trimmed by 1 base and 1 base, with 10 bases remaining between them. The CDR3 loop reads CSVEVPPSNYGYTF. The CDR3 coding sequence is TGCAGCGTTGAAGTTCCCCCCAGTAACTATGGCTACACCTTC.

To note about this clone: The sample has other DNA sequences that encode this CDR3 too. The gene calls are TRBV19 and TRBJ1-5; D remains ambiguous. Germline V gene sequence: CDR1 LNHDA, CDR2 SQIVND (reference sequence). The V gene lost 5 bases and the J gene lost 4 bases, with 6 bases spanning the gap. This CDR3 has 12 amino acids. CDR3 sequence: CASSRQNQPQHF. In nucleotides, the CDR3 is TGTGCCAGTAGTCGGCAAAATCAGCCCCAGCATTTT.

V and J are TRBV2 and TRBJ1-5, with unresolved D. V was trimmed by 8 bases and J by 1 base, leaving 12 bases between them. Germline CDR1 is SNHLY and CDR2 is FYNNEI. There are 14 residues in the CDR3. The CDR3 loop is CASWIGPSNQPQHF. The CDR3, as DNA: TGTGCCAGCTGGATTGGTCCGAGCAATCAGCCCCAGCATTTT.

A few counts support this clone. The rearrangement uses TRBV2 and TRBJ2-7, with 15 bases matching TRBD2. The CDR3 has 18 residues. The trim removed 4 bases at V and 6 bases at J, leaving 13 bases unmatched. Germline V gene sequence: CDR1 SNHLY, CDR2 FYNNEI. In DNA form, the CDR3 reads TGTGCCAGCAGTGCCCAGCCGGGACTAGCGGGGGGCTCCGTCGAGCAGTACTTC. Protein product: CASSAQPGLAGGSVEQYF.

The V gene is TRBV4-2, the J gene TRBJ2-1, with D hard to call. Germline lookup yields CDR1 LGHNA and CDR2 YNFKEQ. This CDR3 spans 12 amino acids. V shed 1 base and J shed 6 bases, with 4 bases lying between them. This CDR3 is CASSQGGNEQFF. The CDR3 DNA reads as TGTGCCAGCAGCCAAGGGGGCAATGAGCAGTTCTTC.

The chain joins TRBV25-1 to TRBJ1-4, with 7 bases lining up with TRBD1. This CDR3 contains 17 residues. The ends lost 7 bases at V and 3 bases at J; junction bases unmatched: 14. The V gene's germline CDR1 is MGHDK and CDR2 SYGVNS. CDR3 in amino acids: CASTTGFRLLANEKLFF. The DNA for the CDR3 is TGTGCCAGCACGACAGGGTTTCGCCTTCTAGCTAATGAAAAACTGTTTTTT.

The rearrangement joins TRBV7-2 to TRBJ2-2; 13 bases match TRBD2. CDR1 and CDR2 from the germline V gene are SGHTA and FQGNSA. The V gene end was trimmed by 5 bases and the J gene end by 4 bases; junction bases not matched to a gene: 4. The CDR3 spans 16 residues. For the CDR3, the DNA is TGTGCCAGCAGCCGTGGACTAGCGGGGGTCACCGGGGAGCTGTTTTTT. Residues: CASSRGLAGVTGELFF.

CDR3 sequence: CASRGNTGDGGYTF. CDR3 DNA sequence: TGTGCCAGCAGGGGTAACACAGGGGACGGTGGCTACACCTTC. The chain combines TRBV6-4 with TRBJ1-2, with 7 positions matching TRBD1. CDR1 and CDR2 (germline): MRHNA, SNTAGT. V lost 6 bases to trimming and J lost 7 bases; unmatched junction nucleotides: 11. CDR3 length: 14 residues.

The chain links TRBV4-1 to TRBJ1-3; TRBD1 matches 7 bases. Germline trimming cut 2 bases from V and 0 bases from J; bases unmatched to any gene: 4. Germline V lookup: CDR1 MGHRA, CDR2 YSYEKL. The CDR3 spans 16 residues. Here the CDR3 DNA reads TGCGCCAGCAGCCAACCCAACAGGGGCTCTGGAAACACCATATATTTT. The encoded protein is CASSQPNRGSGNTIYF.